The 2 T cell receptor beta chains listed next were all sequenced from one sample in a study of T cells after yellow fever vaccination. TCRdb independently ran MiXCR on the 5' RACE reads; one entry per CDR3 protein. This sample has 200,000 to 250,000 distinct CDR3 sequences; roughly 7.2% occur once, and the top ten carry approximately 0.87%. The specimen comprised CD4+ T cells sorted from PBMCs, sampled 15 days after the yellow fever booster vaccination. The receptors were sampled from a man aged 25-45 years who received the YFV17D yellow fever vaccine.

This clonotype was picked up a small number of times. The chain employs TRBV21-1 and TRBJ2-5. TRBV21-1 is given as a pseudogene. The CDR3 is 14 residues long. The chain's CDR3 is CASSKSGVQETQYF. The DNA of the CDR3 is TGTGCCAGCAGCAAATCTGGGGTCCAAGAGACCCAGTACTTC.

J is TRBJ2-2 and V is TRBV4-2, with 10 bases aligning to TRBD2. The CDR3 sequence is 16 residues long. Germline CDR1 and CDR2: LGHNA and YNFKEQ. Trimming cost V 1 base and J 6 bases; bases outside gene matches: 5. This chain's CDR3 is CASSQAGTSVPGELFF. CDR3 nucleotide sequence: TGTGCCAGCAGCCAAGCCGGGACTAGCGTCCCCGGGGAGCTGTTTTTT.